This TCR beta chain was recovered during a study of T cells after yellow fever vaccination. V was shortened by 2 bases and J by 4 bases, with 13 bases between the two germline ends. The CDR3 covers 14 residues. Germline V gene sequence: CDR1 DFQATT, CDR2 SNEGSKA (reference sequence). For this clonotype: Its antigen remains unidentified.

General study results and limits: The secondary response showed a weaker magnitude and a faster peak, day 5 versus 15. Post-booster samples contained most primary-vaccination clones (more than 95% CD4, approximately 88% CD8). CD4 and CD8 compartments shared a small share of clonotypes, likely from convergent recombination.

By 5'RACE template switching, TCR cDNA was produced, with a universal primer site and UMIs added in the process. Via MiXCR, TCRdb re-called the 5' RACE reads, giving one row per CDR3 protein. The sample yields about 350,000 distinct CDR3 sequences, roughly 8.3% seen once. The TCR comes from a young man who received the YFV17D yellow fever vaccine. Specimen: PBMCs, collected about 49 days after the first yellow fever vaccination. The chain carries TRBV20-1 and TRBJ2-3; D not resolved. The CDR3 sequence is CSARKGQSADTQYF. CDR3 sequence (DNA): TGCAGTGCTAGAAAAGGTCAGAGCGCAGATACGCAGTATTTT.